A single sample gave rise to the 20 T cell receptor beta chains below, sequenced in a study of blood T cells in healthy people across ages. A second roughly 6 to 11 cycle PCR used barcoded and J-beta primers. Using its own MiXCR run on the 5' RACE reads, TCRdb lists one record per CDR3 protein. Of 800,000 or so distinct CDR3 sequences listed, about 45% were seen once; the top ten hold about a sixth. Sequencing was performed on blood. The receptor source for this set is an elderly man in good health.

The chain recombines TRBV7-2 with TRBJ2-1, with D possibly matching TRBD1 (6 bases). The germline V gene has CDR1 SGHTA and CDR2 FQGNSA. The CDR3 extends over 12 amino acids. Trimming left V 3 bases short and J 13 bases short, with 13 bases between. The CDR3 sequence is CASSFGPGQQFF. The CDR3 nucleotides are TGTGCCAGCAGCTTCGGTCCGGGACAACAGTTCTTC.

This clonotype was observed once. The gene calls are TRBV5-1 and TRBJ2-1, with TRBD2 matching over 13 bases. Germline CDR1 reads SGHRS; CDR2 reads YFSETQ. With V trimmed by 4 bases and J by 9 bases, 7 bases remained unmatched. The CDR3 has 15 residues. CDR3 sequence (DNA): TGCGCCAGCAGCGACGGACTAGCGGGAGTAGCTGAGCAGTTCTTC. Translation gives CASSDGLAGVAEQFF.

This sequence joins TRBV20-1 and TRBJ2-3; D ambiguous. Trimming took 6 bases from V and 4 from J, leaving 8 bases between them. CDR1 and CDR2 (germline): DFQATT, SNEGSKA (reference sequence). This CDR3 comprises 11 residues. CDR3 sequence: CSATFADTQYF. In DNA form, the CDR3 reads TGCAGTGCCACGTTCGCAGATACGCAGTATTTT.

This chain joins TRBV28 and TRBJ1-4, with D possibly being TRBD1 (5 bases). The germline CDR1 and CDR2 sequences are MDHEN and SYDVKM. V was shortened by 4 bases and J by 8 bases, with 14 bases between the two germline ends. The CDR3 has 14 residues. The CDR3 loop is CASSSPDNEEKLFF. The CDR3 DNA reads TGTGCCAGCAGTTCTCCGGACAATGAGGAAAAACTGTTTTTT.

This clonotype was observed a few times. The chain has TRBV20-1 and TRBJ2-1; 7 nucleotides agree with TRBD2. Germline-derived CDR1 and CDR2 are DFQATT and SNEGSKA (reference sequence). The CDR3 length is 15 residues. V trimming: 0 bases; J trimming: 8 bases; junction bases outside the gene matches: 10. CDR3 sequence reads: CSARDRVAGRDEQFF. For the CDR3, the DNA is TGCAGTGCTAGAGATCGAGTAGCGGGTAGAGATGAGCAGTTCTTC.

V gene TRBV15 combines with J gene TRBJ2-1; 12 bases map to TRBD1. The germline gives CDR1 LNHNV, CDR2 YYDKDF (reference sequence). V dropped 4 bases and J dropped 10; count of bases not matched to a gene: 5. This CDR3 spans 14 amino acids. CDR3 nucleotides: TGTGCCACCAGCAAGGGACAGGGGGCACGAGAGCAGTTCTTC. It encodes CATSKGQGAREQFF.

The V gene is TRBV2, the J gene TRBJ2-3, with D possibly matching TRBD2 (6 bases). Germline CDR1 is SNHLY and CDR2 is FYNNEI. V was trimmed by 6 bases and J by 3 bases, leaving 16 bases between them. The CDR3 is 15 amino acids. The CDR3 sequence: CASSRRGSRTDTQYF. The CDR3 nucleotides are TGTGCCAGCAGCCGCCGGGGGTCTAGGACAGATACGCAGTATTTT.

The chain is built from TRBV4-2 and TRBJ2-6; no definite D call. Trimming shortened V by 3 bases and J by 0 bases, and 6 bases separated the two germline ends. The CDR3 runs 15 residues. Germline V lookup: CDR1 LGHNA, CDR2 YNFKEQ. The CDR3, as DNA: TGTGCCAGCAGCCAGCTGTCCTCTGGGGCCAACGTCCTGACTTTC. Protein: CASSQLSSGANVLTF.

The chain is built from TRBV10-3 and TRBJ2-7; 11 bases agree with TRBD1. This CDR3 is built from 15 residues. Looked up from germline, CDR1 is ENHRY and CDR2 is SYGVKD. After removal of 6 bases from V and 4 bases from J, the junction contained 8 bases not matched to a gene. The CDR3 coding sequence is TGTGCCATCAGGGGAGGACAGGGGGCGGGGTACGAGCAGTACTTC. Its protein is CAIRGGQGAGYEQYF.

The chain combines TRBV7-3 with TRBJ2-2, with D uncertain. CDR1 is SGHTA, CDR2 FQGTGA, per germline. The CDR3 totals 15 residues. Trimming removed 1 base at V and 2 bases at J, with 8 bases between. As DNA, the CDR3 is TGTGCCAGCAGCTTAAGGGCGGTTAACACCGGGGAGCTGTTTTTT. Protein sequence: CASSLRAVNTGELFF.

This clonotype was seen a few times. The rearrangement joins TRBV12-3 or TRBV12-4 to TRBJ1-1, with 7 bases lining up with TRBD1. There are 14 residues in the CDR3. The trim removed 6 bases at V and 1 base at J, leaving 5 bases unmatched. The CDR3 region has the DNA TGTGCCAGCAGAGACAGGGTTCCGAACACTGAAGCTTTCTTT. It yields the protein CASRDRVPNTEAFF.

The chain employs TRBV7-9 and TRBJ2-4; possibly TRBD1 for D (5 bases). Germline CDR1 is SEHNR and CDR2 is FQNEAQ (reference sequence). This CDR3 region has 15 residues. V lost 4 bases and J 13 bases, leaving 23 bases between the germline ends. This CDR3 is CASSSPDRTVYGQYF. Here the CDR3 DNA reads TGTGCCAGCAGCTCCCCCGACAGAACCGTCTACGGGCAGTACTTC.

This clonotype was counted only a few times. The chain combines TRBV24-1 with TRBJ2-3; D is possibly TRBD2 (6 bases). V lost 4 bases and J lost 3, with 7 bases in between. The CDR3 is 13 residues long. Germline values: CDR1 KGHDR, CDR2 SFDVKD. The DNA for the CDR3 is TGTGCCACCAGTGAGGCGGGAACAGATACGCAGTATTTT. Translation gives CATSEAGTDTQYF.

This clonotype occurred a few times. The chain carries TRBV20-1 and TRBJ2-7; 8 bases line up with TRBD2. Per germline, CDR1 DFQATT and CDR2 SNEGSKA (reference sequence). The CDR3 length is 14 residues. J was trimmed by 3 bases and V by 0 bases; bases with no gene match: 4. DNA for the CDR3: TGCAGTGCTAGAGAGGGGGGGACTAGCTACGAGCAGTACTTC. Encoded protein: CSAREGGTSYEQYF.

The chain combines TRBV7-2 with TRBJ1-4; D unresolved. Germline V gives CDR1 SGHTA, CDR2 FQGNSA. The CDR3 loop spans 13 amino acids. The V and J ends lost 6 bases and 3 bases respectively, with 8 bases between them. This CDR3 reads CASRSTPNEKLFF. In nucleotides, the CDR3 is TGTGCCAGCAGGTCTACTCCTAATGAAAAACTGTTTTTT.

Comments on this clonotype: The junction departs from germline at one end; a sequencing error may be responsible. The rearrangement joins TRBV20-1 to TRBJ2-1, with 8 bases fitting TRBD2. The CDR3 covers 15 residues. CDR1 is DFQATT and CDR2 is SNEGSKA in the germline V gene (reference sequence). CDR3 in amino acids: CGARPGTSLSNEQFF. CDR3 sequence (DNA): TGCGGTGCCAGACCCGGGACTAGTCTTTCCAATGAGCAGTTCTTC.

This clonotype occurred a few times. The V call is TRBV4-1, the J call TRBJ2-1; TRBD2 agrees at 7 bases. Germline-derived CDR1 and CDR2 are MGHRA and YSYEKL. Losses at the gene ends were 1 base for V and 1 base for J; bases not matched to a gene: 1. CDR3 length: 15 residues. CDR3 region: CASSQGTSSYNEQFF. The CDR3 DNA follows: TGCGCCAGCAGCCAAGGGACTAGTTCCTACAATGAGCAGTTCTTC.

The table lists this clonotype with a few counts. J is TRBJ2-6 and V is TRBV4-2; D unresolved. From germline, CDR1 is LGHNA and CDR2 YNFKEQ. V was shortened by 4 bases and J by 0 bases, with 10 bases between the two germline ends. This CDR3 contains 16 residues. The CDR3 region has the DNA TGTGCCAGCAGCCGGGCAGCTATCTCTGGGGCCAACGTCCTGACTTTC. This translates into CASSRAAISGANVLTF.

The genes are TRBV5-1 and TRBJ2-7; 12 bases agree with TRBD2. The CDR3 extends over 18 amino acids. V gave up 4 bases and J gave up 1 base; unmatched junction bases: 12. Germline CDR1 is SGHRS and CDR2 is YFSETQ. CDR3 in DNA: TGCGCCAGCAGCCGGTCCCCCGCCGGACTAGCGGGATCCTACGAGCAGTACTTC. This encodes CASSRSPAGLAGSYEQYF. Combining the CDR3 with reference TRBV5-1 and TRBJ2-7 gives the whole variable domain KAGVTQTPRYLIKTRGQQVTLSCSPISGHRSVSWYQQTPGQGLQFLFEYFSETQRNKGNFPGRFSGRQFSNSRSEMNVSTLELGDSALYLCASSRSPAGLAGSYEQYFGPGTRLTVT.

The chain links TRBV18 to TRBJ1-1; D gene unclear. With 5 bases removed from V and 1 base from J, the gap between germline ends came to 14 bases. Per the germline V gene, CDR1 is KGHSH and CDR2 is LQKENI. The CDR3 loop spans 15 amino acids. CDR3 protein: CASSTGSNGNTEAFF. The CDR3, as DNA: TGTGCCAGCTCAACTGGATCCAACGGGAACACTGAAGCTTTCTTT.